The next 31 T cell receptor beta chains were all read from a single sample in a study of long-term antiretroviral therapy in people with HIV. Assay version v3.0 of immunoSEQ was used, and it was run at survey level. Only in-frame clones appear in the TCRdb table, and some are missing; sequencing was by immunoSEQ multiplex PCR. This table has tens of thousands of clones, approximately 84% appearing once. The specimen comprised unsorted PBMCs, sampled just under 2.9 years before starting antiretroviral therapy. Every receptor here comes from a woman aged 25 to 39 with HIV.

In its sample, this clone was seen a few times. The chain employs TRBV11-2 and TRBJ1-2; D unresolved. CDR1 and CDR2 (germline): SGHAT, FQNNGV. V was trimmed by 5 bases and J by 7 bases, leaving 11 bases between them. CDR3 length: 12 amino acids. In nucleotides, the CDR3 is TGTGCCAGCAGCCCAGGTCTCTCTGGCTACACCTTC. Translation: CASSPGLSGYTF. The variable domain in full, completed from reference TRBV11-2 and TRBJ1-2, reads EAGVAQSPRYKIIEKRQSVAFWCNPISGHATLYWYQQILGQGPKLLIQFQNNGVVDDSQLPKDRFSAERLKGVDSTLKIQPAKLEDSAVYLCASSPGLSGYTFGSGTRLTVV.

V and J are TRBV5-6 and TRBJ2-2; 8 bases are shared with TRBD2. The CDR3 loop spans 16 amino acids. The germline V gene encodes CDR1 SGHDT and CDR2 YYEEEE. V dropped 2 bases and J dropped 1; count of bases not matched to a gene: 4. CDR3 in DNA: TGTGCCAGCAGCTTTTTGAGCGGGGGGAACACCGGGGAGCTGTTTTTT. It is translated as CASSFLSGGNTGELFF.

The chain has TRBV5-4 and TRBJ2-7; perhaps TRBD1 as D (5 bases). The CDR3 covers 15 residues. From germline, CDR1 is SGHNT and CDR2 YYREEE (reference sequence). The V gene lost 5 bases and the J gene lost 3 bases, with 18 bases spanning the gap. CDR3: CASSPPATAHYEQYF. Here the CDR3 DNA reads TGTGCCAGCAGTCCCCCCGCGACAGCACACTACGAGCAGTACTTC.

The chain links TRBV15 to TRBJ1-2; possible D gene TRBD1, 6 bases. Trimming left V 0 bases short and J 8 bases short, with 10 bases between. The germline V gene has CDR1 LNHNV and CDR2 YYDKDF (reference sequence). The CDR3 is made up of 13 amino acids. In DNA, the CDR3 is TGTGCCACCAGCAGAGATAATCAGGGGGGCTACACCTTC. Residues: CATSRDNQGGYTF.

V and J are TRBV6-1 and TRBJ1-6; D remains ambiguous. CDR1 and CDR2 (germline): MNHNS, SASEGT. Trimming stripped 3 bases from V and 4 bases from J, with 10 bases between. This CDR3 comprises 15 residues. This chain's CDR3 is CASSDARRYNSPLHF. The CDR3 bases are TGTGCCAGCAGTGATGCACGGCGGTATAATTCACCCCTCCACTTT.

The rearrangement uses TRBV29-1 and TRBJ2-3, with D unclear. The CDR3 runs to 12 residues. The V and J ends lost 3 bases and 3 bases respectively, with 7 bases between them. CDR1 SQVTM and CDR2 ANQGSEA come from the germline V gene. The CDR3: CSVEVGTDTQYF. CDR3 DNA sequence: TGCAGCGTTGAGGTGGGGACAGATACGCAGTATTTT.

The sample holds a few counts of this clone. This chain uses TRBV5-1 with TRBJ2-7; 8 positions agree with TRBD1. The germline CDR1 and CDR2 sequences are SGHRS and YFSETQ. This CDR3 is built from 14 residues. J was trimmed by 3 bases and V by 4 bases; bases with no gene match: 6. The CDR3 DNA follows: TGCGCCAGCAGCCCCCGAACAGGGGGCTACGAGCAGTACTTC. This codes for CASSPRTGGYEQYF.

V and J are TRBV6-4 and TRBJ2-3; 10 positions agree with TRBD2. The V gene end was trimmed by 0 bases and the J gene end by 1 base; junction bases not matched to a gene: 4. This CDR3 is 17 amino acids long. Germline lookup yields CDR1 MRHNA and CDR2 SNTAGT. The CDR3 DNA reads TGTGCCAGCAGTGACTCGGCTAGCGGGGGAGGCACAGATACGCAGTATTTT. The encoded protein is CASSDSASGGGTDTQYF.

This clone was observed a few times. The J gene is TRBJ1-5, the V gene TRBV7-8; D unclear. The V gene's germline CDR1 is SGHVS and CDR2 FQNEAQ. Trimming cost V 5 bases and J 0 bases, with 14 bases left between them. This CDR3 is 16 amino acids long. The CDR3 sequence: CASSAFTVYSNQPQHF. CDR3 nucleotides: TGTGCCAGCAGCGCCTTTACAGTATATAGCAATCAGCCCCAGCATTTT.

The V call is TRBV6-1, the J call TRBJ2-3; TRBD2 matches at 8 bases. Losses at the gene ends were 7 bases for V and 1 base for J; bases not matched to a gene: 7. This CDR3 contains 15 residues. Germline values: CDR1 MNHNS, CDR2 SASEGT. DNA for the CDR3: TGTGCCAGCACGCCGCGGCGGGGGGGCACAGATACGCAGTATTTT. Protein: CASTPRRGGTDTQYF.

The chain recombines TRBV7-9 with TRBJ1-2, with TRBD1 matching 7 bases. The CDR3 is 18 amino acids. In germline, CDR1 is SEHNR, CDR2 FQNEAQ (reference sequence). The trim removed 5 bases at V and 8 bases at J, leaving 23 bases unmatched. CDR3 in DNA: TGTGCCAGCAGCATCGGCCTTCAAAGTACTGGGACAGTATGGGGCTACACCTTC. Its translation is CASSIGLQSTGTVWGYTF.

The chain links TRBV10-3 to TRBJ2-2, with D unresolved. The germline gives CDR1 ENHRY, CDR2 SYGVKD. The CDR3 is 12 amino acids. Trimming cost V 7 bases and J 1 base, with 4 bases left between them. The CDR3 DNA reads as TGTGCCATCATGCTGAACACCGGGGAGCTGTTTTTT. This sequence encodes CAIMLNTGELFF.

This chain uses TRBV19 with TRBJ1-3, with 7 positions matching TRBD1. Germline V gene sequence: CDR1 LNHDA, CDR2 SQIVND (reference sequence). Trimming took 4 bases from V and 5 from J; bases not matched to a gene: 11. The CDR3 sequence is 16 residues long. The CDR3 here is CASSNDREKWRNTIYF. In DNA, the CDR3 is TGTGCCAGTAGTAACGACAGGGAAAAGTGGAGAAACACCATATATTTT.

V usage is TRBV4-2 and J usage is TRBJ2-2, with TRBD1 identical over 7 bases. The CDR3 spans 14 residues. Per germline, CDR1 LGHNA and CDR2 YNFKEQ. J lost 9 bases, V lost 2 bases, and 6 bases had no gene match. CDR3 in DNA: TGTGCCAGCAGCCAATCGCCAGGGGGTCGGGAGCTGTTTTTT. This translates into CASSQSPGGRELFF.

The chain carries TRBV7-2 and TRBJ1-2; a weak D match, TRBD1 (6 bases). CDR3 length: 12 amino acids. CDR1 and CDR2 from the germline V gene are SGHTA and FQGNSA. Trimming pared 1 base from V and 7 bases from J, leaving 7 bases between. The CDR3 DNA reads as TGTGCCAGCAGCTTAGGAGGGGGTGGCTACACCTTC. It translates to CASSLGGGGYTF.

CDR3 in amino acids: CASSPANSNQPQHF. The DNA of the CDR3 is TGTGCCAGCTCACCCGCAAATAGCAATCAGCCCCAGCATTTT. The chain couples TRBV18 to TRBJ1-5; D remains ambiguous. Germline CDR1 reads KGHSH; CDR2 reads LQKENI. V lost 3 bases and J lost 0, with 6 bases in between. This CDR3 region has 14 residues.

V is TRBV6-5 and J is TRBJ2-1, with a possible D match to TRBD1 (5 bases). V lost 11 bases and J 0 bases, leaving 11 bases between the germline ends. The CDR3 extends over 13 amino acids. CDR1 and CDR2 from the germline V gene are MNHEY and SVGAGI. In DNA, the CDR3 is TGTGCCGTAACGACAGACTCCTACAATGAGCAGTTCTTC. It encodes CAVTTDSYNEQFF.

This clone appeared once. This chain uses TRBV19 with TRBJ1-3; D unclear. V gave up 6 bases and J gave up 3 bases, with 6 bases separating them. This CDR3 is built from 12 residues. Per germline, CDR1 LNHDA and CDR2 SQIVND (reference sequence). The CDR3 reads CASRNSGNTIYF. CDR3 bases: TGTGCCAGTAGGAACAGTGGAAACACCATATATTTT.

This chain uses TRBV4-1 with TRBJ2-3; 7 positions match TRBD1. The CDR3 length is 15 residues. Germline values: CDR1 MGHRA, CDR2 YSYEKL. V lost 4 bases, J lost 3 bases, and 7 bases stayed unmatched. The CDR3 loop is CASSRTGLITDTQYF. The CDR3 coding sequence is TGCGCCAGCAGCCGGACAGGCCTTATTACAGATACGCAGTATTTT.

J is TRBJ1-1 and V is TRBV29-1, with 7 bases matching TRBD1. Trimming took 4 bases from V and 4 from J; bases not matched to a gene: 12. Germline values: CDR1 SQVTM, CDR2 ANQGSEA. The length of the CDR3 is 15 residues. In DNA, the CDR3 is TGCAGCGTTGTCGGAACAGGGGCGGGTGTCACTGAAGCTTTCTTT. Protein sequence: CSVVGTGAGVTEAFF.

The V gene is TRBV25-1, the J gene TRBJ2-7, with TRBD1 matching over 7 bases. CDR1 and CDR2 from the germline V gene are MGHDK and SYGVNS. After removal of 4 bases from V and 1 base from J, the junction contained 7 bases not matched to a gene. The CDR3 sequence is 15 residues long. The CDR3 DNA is TGTGCCAGCAGTGCCGCGAACAGGGGTTCCTACGAGCAGTACTTC. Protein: CASSAANRGSYEQYF.

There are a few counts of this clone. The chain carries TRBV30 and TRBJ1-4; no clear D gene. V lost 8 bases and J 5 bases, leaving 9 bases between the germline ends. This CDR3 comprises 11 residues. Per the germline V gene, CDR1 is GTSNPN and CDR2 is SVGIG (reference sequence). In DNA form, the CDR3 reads TGTGCCAGCCAGGAGAATGAAAAACTGTTTTTT. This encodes CASQENEKLFF.

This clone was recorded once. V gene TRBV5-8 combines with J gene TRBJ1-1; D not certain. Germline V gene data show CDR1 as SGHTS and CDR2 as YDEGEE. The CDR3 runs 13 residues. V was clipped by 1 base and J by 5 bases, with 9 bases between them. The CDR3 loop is CASSLSIKTEAFF. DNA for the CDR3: TGTGCCAGCAGCTTGTCCATAAAGACTGAAGCTTTCTTT.

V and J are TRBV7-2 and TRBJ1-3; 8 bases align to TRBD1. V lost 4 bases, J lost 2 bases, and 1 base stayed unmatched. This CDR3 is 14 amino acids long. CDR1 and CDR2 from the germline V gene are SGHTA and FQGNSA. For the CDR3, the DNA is TGTGCCAGCAGCTACAGGGGGGCTGGAAACACCATATATTTT. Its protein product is CASSYRGAGNTIYF.

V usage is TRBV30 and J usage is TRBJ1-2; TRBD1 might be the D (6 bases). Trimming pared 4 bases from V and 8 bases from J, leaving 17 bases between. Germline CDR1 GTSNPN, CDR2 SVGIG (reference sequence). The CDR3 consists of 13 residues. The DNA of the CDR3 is TGTGCCTGGAACAGGGCAAGATTGGAGGGCTACACCTTC. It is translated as CAWNRARLEGYTF.

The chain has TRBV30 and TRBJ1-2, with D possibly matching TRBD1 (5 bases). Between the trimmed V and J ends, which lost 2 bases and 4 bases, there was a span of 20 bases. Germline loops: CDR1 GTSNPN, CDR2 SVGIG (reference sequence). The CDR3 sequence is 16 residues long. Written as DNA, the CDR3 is TGTGCCTGGAGTCCGATCGACAGACCTTCCTTCTATGGCTACACCTTC. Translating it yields CAWSPIDRPSFYGYTF.

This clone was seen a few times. Here the CDR3 reads CANTQGEGTEAFF. DNA for the CDR3: TGTGCCAACACACAGGGGGAGGGCACTGAAGCTTTCTTT. The rearrangement uses TRBV2 and TRBJ1-1, with 8 positions matching TRBD1. This CDR3 is built from 13 residues. The trim removed 10 bases at V and 4 bases at J, leaving 8 bases unmatched. Germline CDR1 and CDR2: SNHLY and FYNNEI.

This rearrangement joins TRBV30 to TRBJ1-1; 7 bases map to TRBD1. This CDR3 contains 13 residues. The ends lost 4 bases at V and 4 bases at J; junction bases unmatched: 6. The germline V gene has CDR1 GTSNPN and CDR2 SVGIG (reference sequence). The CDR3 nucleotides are TGTGCCTGGAACATACAGGGGACCACTGAAGCTTTCTTT. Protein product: CAWNIQGTTEAFF.

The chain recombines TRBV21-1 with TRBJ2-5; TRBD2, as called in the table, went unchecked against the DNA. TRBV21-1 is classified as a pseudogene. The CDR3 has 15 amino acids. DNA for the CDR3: TGTGCCATCCTAAGAAGGGGGGGTTGCGACGAGACCCAGTACTTC. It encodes CAILRRGGCDETQYF.

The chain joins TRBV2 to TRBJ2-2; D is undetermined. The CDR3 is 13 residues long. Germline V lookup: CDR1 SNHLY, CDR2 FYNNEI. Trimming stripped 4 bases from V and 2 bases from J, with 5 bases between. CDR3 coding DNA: TGTGCCAGCAGTGGCCTAAACACCGGGGAGCTGTTTTTT. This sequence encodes CASSGLNTGELFF.

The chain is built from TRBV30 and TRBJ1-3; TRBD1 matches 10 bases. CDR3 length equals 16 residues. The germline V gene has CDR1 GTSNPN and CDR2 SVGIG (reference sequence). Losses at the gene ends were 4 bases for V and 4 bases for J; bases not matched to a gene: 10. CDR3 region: CAWTIRTGGAGNTIYF. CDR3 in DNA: TGTGCCTGGACCATCCGGACAGGGGGAGCAGGAAACACCATATATTTT. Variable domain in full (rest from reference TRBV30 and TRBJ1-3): SQTIHQWPATLVQPVGSPLSLECTVEGTSNPNLYWYRQAAGRGLQLLFYSVGIGQISSEVPQNLSASRPQDRQFILSSKKLLLSDSGFYLCAWTIRTGGAGNTIYFGEGSWLTVV.